The source of this TCR beta chain is a study of neoadjuvant anti-PD-1 for oral cavity cancer. The wider study: Patients mostly received three to four biweekly nivolumab doses at 3 mg/kg before surgery.

Points from the study as a whole: Pretreatment Treg/Th17 ratio correlated inversely with post-treatment tumor clonality.

Patients had HPV-negative, locally advanced oral cavity squamous cell carcinoma. Note on this clone: The antigen is not known.

The germline CDR1 and CDR2 sequences are MNHEY and SVGAGI. The CDR3 totals 16 residues. Germline trimming cut 3 bases from V and 4 bases from J; bases unmatched to any gene: 11. The repertoire was sequenced with immunoSEQ multiplex PCR; TCRdb's copy has only in-frame clones and lacks some. This table holds approximately 83,000 clones, approximately 80% found once. The chain carries TRBV6-5 and TRBJ2-5; 7 bases are shared with TRBD1. The origin of this receptor is a person aged 35 to 85 with oral cavity squamous cell carcinoma. The sample was PBMCs, taken before nivolumab (anti-PD-1) treatment. CDR3 region: CASSYDGLQGTETQYF. The CDR3 DNA sequence: TGTGCCAGCAGTTATGACGGGCTACAGGGGACAGAGACCCAGTACTTC.